This paragraph reports one TCR beta chain. TCRdb keeps only in-frame clones here, not all; method: immunoSEQ multiplex PCR. In the table there are about 680,000 clones, about 90% of which are singletons. Treatment: around 19 received Ad26.COV2.S at low or high dose, single or two shots; about five received placebo; per-sample allocation not given. Specimen acquisition occurred on day 63 following the initial vaccine or placebo injection. The data stem from a study of Ad26.COV2.S vaccination and SARS-CoV-2 variants. Across the whole study: The COV1001 Ad26.COV2.S trial arm included the donor.

Looked up from germline, CDR1 is SGHVS and CDR2 is FQNEAQ. Germline trimming cut 5 bases from V and 1 base from J; bases unmatched to any gene: 12. There are 18 residues in the CDR3. V is TRBV7-8 and J is TRBJ2-3; 10 nucleotides match TRBD2. The TCR comes from a person aged 18-60 years who received the Ad26.COV2.S COVID-19 vaccine or a placebo. The source was peripheral blood, collected in a trial of Ad26.COV2.S vaccine versus placebo. The CDR3 DNA is TGTGCCAGCAGCAACGGGACTAGCGTTAGGTGGGGCACAGATACGCAGTATTTT. Its protein is CASSNGTSVRWGTDTQYF.